Each of the 9 T cell receptor beta chains below was sequenced from the same sample in a study of memory CD4+ T cells and cytomegalovirus serostatus. Here immunoSEQ multiplex PCR was the method, and the copy in TCRdb shows in-frame clones only, minus some. Among approximately 49,000 clones listed, around four fifths were seen once. The sort gate was single viable CD3+CD4+CD8-CD45RO+ cells for memory CD4+ T cells. The sequencing sample was made of memory CD4+ T cells from blood. Receptors were obtained from an adult in good health and CMV-seronegative.

The chain joins TRBV29-1 to TRBJ2-7, with D maybe TRBD1 (5 bases). Trimming took off 5 bases at V and 5 bases at J, with 19 bases between the two ends. This CDR3 is built from 14 residues. Germline values: CDR1 SQVTM, CDR2 ANQGSEA. DNA for the CDR3: TGCAGCGTTTCGTCCTTTGGGGAAGGGGACGAGCAGTACTTC. It codes for CSVSSFGEGDEQYF.

J is TRBJ2-1 and V is TRBV5-1, with TRBD1 as a possible D gene (6 bases). CDR3 length: 15 residues. Germline loops: CDR1 SGHRS, CDR2 YFSETQ. The V end was cut by 7 bases, the J end by 8 bases, with 22 bases between. DNA for the CDR3: TGCGCCAGCTACCAGTTAGGACGCAGGGGCGATGAGCAGTTCTTC. Translated, it gives CASYQLGRRGDEQFF.

A single count supports this clone. The J gene is TRBJ1-5, the V gene TRBV7-8; weak D call: TRBD1 (5 bases). The CDR3 loop spans 17 amino acids. V was shortened by 1 base and J by 6 bases, with 19 bases between the two germline ends. CDR1 SGHVS and CDR2 FQNEAQ come from the germline V gene. The CDR3 loop reads CASSLVRRQGPFQPQHF. The CDR3 DNA follows: TGTGCCAGCAGCTTAGTTCGGCGGCAGGGCCCTTTTCAGCCCCAGCATTTT.

The V gene is TRBV2, the J gene TRBJ2-7; 8 nucleotides match TRBD2. The CDR3 runs 12 residues. V was pared by 10 bases and J by 6 bases, with 8 bases of the junction left unmatched. CDR1 and CDR2 (germline): SNHLY, FYNNEI. In DNA, the CDR3 is TGTGCCACCAGACAGGCGGGGGGCGAGCAGTACTTC. Translated: CATRQAGGEQYF.

The rearrangement uses TRBV7-9 and TRBJ2-4; 7 positions match TRBD1. V lost 3 bases to trimming and J lost 4 bases; unmatched junction nucleotides: 3. Germline lookup yields CDR1 SEHNR and CDR2 FQNEAQ (reference sequence). The length of the CDR3 is 14 residues. CDR3 amino acids: CASSLGQLKNIQYF. The CDR3 coding sequence is TGTGCCAGCAGCTTGGGACAGCTGAAAAACATTCAGTACTTC.

This clone was counted a single time. At one boundary the junction diverges from the germline segment, which might be a read error. Other DNA sequences of this sample code for an identical CDR3. This chain links TRBV10-3 with TRBJ1-2, with D hard to call. CDR3 length equals 12 residues. Germline V CDR1 and CDR2: ENHRY, SYGVKD. CDR3 sequence reads: CAISESRRGYTF. The DNA for the CDR3 is TGTGCTATCAGTGAGTCGAGGAGGGGCTACACCTTC.

The chain is built from TRBV5-1 and TRBJ2-7, with unresolved D. V was trimmed by 4 bases and J by 3 bases, leaving 17 bases between them. The CDR3 totals 15 residues. Germline CDR1 and CDR2: SGHRS and YFSETQ. The CDR3 is CASSDRYRRGYEQYF. DNA for the CDR3: TGCGCCAGCAGCGACCGCTACCGGAGAGGCTACGAGCAGTACTTC.

The rearrangement uses TRBV19 and TRBJ1-4, with TRBD1 matching 7 bases. The J segment lost 6 bases and the V segment lost 6 bases, leaving 10 bases of the junction unmatched. The CDR3 consists of 15 residues. Germline loops: CDR1 LNHDA, CDR2 SQIVND (reference sequence). CDR3 in amino acids: CASRANGQGDEKLFF. The CDR3 DNA follows: TGTGCCAGTAGGGCCAACGGGCAGGGGGATGAAAAACTGTTTTTT.

The chain uses TRBV6-6 and TRBJ1-4, with D possibly being TRBD1 (6 bases). V was clipped by 8 bases and J by 0 bases, with 13 bases between them. This CDR3 comprises 15 residues. CDR1 is MNHNY, CDR2 SVGAGI, per germline (reference sequence). The CDR3 here is CASLDRSTTNEKLFF. The CDR3 DNA reads as TGTGCCAGCCTAGACAGGTCTACAACTAATGAAAAACTGTTTTTT.